Listed below are T cell receptor beta chains from one sample, sequenced in a study of T-cell reconstitution after alpha-beta-depleted transplantation in children. TCRdb ran MiXCR on the PCR reads and lists one entry per CDR3 protein. The sample yields about 490,000 distinct CDR3 sequences, roughly a tenth seen once. This material consisted of PBMCs, taken before TCRalphabeta/CD19-depleted stem cell transplant. The source is a child between 2 and 9 years old with inherited bone marrow failure, due to receive a stem cell transplant. Both conserved end residues are part of each CDR3. Each record gives: V gene, J gene, D gene, clone size, CDR3 DNA, CDR3 protein. The D gene is left open where the match is weak. Size is stated for part of the rows, as once, few or many counts, or as a class when the clone is expanded.

v_call: TRBV30; j_call: TRBJ2-1; d_call: NA; clone_size: NA; cdr3_nt: TGTGCCTGGAGTGTTTGGATACGGGCTTCCTACAATGAGCAGTTCTTC; cdr3_aa: CAWSVWIRASYNEQFF
v_call: TRBV5-1; j_call: TRBJ1-1; d_call: NA; clone_size: many; cdr3_nt: TGCGCCAGTAATACCGGGACGGACTTAAGTATGAACACTGAAGCTTTCTTT; cdr3_aa: CASNTGTDLSMNTEAFF
v_call: TRBV20-1; j_call: TRBJ1-1; d_call: NA; clone_size: many; cdr3_nt: TGCTCGAAATGGGCCAACACTGAAGCTTTCTTT; cdr3_aa: CSKWANTEAFF
v_call: TRBV18; j_call: TRBJ1-3; d_call: NA; clone_size: few; cdr3_nt: TGTGCCAGCTCACCCCGTGGGACGGCAAGCTCTGGAAACACCATATATTTT; cdr3_aa: CASSPRGTASSGNTIYF
v_call: TRBV12-3/TRBV12-4; j_call: TRBJ1-1; d_call: NA; clone_size: many; cdr3_nt: TGTGCCAGCAGTTTGGACAGTTGGAACACTGAAGCTTTCTTT; cdr3_aa: CASSLDSWNTEAFF
v_call: TRBV4-3; j_call: TRBJ2-7; d_call: TRBD2; clone_size: many; cdr3_nt: TGCGCCAGCAGCCCTACGGTCGGGCTAGCGGATCCCTACGAGCAGTACTTC; cdr3_aa: CASSPTVGLADPYEQYF
v_call: TRBV12-3/TRBV12-4; j_call: TRBJ1-5; d_call: NA; clone_size: NA; cdr3_nt: TGTGCCAGCAGTTTACGGGGGGAATATAGCAATCAGCCCCAGCATTTT; cdr3_aa: CASSLRGEYSNQPQHF
v_call: TRBV7-9; j_call: TRBJ1-6; d_call: NA; clone_size: NA; cdr3_nt: TGTGCCAGCAGCCCGGGAGCAGGGTCGTTCGGAAATTCACCCCTCCACTTT; cdr3_aa: CASSPGAGSFGNSPLHF
v_call: TRBV24-1; j_call: TRBJ1-1; d_call: NA; clone_size: many; cdr3_nt: TGTGCCACCAGTCCTGCCGGGGAGAGCACTGAAGCTTTCTTT; cdr3_aa: CATSPAGESTEAFF
v_call: TRBV29-1; j_call: TRBJ2-4; d_call: NA; clone_size: few; cdr3_nt: TGCAGCGTTGAAGGGACCTCCGGCCCGTACTTC; cdr3_aa: CSVEGTSGPYF
v_call: TRBV11-2; j_call: TRBJ2-1; d_call: TRBD1; clone_size: few; cdr3_nt: TGTGCCAGCAGCCACGCCCCGGGACAGGGGTACAATGAGCAGTTCTTC; cdr3_aa: CASSHAPGQGYNEQFF
v_call: TRBV7-6; j_call: TRBJ2-3; d_call: NA; clone_size: many; cdr3_nt: TGTGCCAGCAGTTCAGTTGTAGGTTTGGTCTCAGATACGCAGTATTTT; cdr3_aa: CASSSVVGLVSDTQYF
v_call: TRBV19; j_call: TRBJ2-7; d_call: NA; clone_size: NA; cdr3_nt: TGTGCCAGTAGTATAGGGCTTGGCGTCTACGAGCAGTACTTC; cdr3_aa: CASSIGLGVYEQYF
v_call: TRBV15; j_call: TRBJ1-4; d_call: NA; clone_size: many; cdr3_nt: TGTGCCACCAGCAGAGATGCGGGGGCTAATGAAAAACTGTTTTTT; cdr3_aa: CATSRDAGANEKLFF
v_call: TRBV20-1; j_call: TRBJ2-3; d_call: NA; clone_size: few; cdr3_nt: TGCAGTTTTAACGGGGGTAGCACAGATACGCAGTATTTT; cdr3_aa: CSFNGGSTDTQYF
v_call: TRBV4-3; j_call: TRBJ2-3; d_call: TRBD2; clone_size: many; cdr3_nt: TGCGCCAGCAGCCCCCGGGCTAGCGGCACCACAGATACGCAGTATTTT; cdr3_aa: CASSPRASGTTDTQYF
v_call: TRBV7-9; j_call: TRBJ1-2; d_call: NA; clone_size: many; cdr3_nt: TGTGCCAGCAGCGAAGAGGGGGGTGGGTATGGCTACACCTTC; cdr3_aa: CASSEEGGGYGYTF
v_call: TRBV6-1; j_call: TRBJ2-2; d_call: NA; clone_size: few; cdr3_nt: TGTGCCAGCACCCCACCCGGGACACACACCGGGGAGCTGTTTTTT; cdr3_aa: CASTPPGTHTGELFF
v_call: TRBV6-5; j_call: TRBJ2-5; d_call: TRBD1; clone_size: many; cdr3_nt: TGTGCCAGCAGTTATGACAGGGGTCAGACCCAGTACTTC; cdr3_aa: CASSYDRGQTQYF
v_call: TRBV4-3; j_call: TRBJ2-7; d_call: TRBD1; clone_size: many; cdr3_nt: TGCGCCAGCAGCCAAGACCCCGGGACAGGGGAAGGCGAGCAGTACTTC; cdr3_aa: CASSQDPGTGEGEQYF
v_call: TRBV7-7; j_call: TRBJ2-1; d_call: TRBD1; clone_size: many; cdr3_nt: TGTGCTAGCAGCACAACAATTGGGACAGGGAGCTACAATGAGCAGTTCTTC; cdr3_aa: CASSTTIGTGSYNEQFF
v_call: TRBV11-2; j_call: TRBJ2-2; d_call: TRBD2; clone_size: many; cdr3_nt: TGTGCCAGCAGCGTCCCGGGACTAGCGGGAAAGGCCGGGGAGCTGTTTTTT; cdr3_aa: CASSVPGLAGKAGELFF
v_call: TRBV6-5; j_call: TRBJ2-1; d_call: NA; clone_size: many; cdr3_nt: TGTGCCAGCAGTTACTCCAGGGCCTTAGAGTTAGCCATCAATGAGCAGTTCTTC; cdr3_aa: CASSYSRALELAINEQFF
v_call: TRBV15; j_call: TRBJ2-7; d_call: NA; clone_size: many; cdr3_nt: TGTGCCACCAGCGGACGGGAGGCAGGGGCGGGCGAGCAGTACTTC; cdr3_aa: CATSGREAGAGEQYF
v_call: TRBV20-1; j_call: TRBJ2-5; d_call: NA; clone_size: many; cdr3_nt: TGCAGTGCTAGAGTTGGGCAAGAGACCCAGTACTTC; cdr3_aa: CSARVGQETQYF
v_call: TRBV9; j_call: TRBJ1-1; d_call: TRBD1; clone_size: many; cdr3_nt: TGTGCCAGCAGCGTAGGGGAGGACAGGGAAGCTTTCTTT; cdr3_aa: CASSVGEDREAFF
v_call: TRBV25-1; j_call: TRBJ1-3; d_call: NA; clone_size: many; cdr3_nt: TGTGCCAGCAGTGACCAGGGGCCTGGAAACACCATATATTTT; cdr3_aa: CASSDQGPGNTIYF
v_call: TRBV11-3; j_call: TRBJ2-3; d_call: NA; clone_size: NA; cdr3_nt: TGTGCCAGCAGCTTAGATGGCCCCGAGGGGCTGTCAGATACGCAGTATTTT; cdr3_aa: CASSLDGPEGLSDTQYF